A single T cell receptor beta chain is shown here with its context. There is no known antigen for this receptor. No base quality values were provided; no much bigger clone lies one nucleotide off. TCRbeta CDR3 regions were amplified from genomic DNA by means of the immunoSEQ Assay, a bias-controlled multiplex PCR. As for the original processing: The number of nucleated cells in each sample was estimated from the amplification of reference gene primers within the assay. To quantify the absolute abundance of each unique TCRbeta CDR3 rearrangement, sequence reads were collapsed and filtered. For each sample, productive Simpson clonality was calculated as the square root of Simpson's diversity index across productive rearrangements. Imported from immuneACCESS, the table was reduced by TCRdb to in-frame sequences with V and J called. These copies leave out some clones; in studies compared against another copy, an unresolved V gene accounts for under half, and the cause of the remainder is not known. Clone size and the V and J calls come from that table; the DNA yielded D and trimming. The table for this sample lists 210,000 or so clones; 85% to 90% of them were counted only once. Less than 3.5% of the sample is held by the ten biggest clonotypes.

One collaborating source in Seattle enrolled patients while the patients were actively infected and followed the patients over time throughout the course of disease. Each collaborating institution followed its own protocols to collect whole blood in K2EDTA tubes. Collaborator samples were shipped for TCRbeta analysis as frozen whole blood, isolated PBMCs, or DNA extracted from either sample type. This sample is drawn from a study of blood T cell repertoires in COVID-19 (dated by TCRdb to the early 2020s). Looking at the study overall: The collaborator samples originated in the United States, Italy and Spain and spanned the acute and convalescent phases of COVID-19. The material from the prospective study consisted of cDNA or gDNA derived from T cells, B-cell-depleted T cells, or PBMCs. The dataset comprised deeply sampled blood TCRbeta repertoires from subjects exposed to, actively infected with, or recovered from COVID-19. A freely available public database, intended as a resource for researchers studying the immune response to SARS-CoV-2, is where the repertoires were released. The samples were drawn from the first 160 participants of the ongoing ImmuneRACE study and from 950 to 1,500 subjects provided by 6 global collaborators. A de-identified subject ID, COVID-19 status, age in years and sex were almost always included in the sample metadata. Where HLA class I and class II types were available, the types were taken from metadata supplied by the sample provider, not from assay-based typing.

CDR1 MGHRA and CDR2 YSYEKL are derived from the germline V gene. V is pared back by 0 bases and J by 8 bases, with 19 bases lying between the germline termini. From its cysteine to its phenylalanine, the CDR3 spans 16 amino acids. Here the CDR3 DNA is all that survives: 48 bases in frame from base 1. The paper as a whole reports these results and caveats: The quantity of clinical and demographic metadata differed by source and by participant and was supplied without curation.

The TCR was taken from a man aged 30 to 39 with COVID-19, enrolled during active disease. The sample consisted of peripheral blood. The chain is assembled from TRBV4-1 and TRBJ1-2; TRBD1 is possibly the D segment (5 matching bases). The nucleotide sequence reads TGCGCCAGCAGCCAAGAAGATTGGGGACTTCTTCGAGGCTACACCTTC. Its protein product is CASSQEDWGLLRGYTF.